These T cell receptor beta chains were read from a single sample in a study of blood T cells in healthy people across ages. One entry per CDR3 protein, called by TCRdb with MiXCR from the 5' RACE reads. The sample includes a few hundred thousand distinct CDR3 sequences, 27% of them seen just once. These data were likewise used in another study, on T cells of mothers and their children.

Sequenced input: blood. The source is a boy aged 2 to 9 in good health. Both conserved end residues are part of each CDR3. A D gene is named only where the DNA matches it firmly. Size tells how often a clone was seen (once, few, many) or the class of an expanded clone, and some rows leave it out.

clone_size j_call d_call v_call cdr3_nt cdr3_aa
NA TRBJ2-1 NA TRBV5-1 TGCGCCAGCTCTAAGCGGGTGGATAGCAATGAGCAGTTCTTC CASSKRVDSNEQFF
few TRBJ1-1 TRBD1 TRBV5-6 TGTGCCAGCAGCTTAACAGGGGGGGCCACTGAAGCTTTCTTT CASSLTGGATEAFF
few TRBJ1-2 NA TRBV10-3 TGTGCCATCAGTGTTGGGACCGCTGGCGGCTACACCTTC CAISVGTAGGYTF
NA TRBJ2-1 NA TRBV20-1 TGCAGTGCTAGAGATCCGGGGGGACAATACAATGAGCAGTTCTTC CSARDPGGQYNEQFF
many TRBJ1-4 NA TRBV7-9 TGTGCCAGTTCAGGGGAAGGTGAAAAACTGTTTTTT CASSGEGEKLFF
NA TRBJ2-5 NA TRBV10-3 TGTGCCATCAGTGATAGGCAGGGGGGTCGCGAGACCCAGTACTTC CAISDRQGGRETQYF
NA TRBJ1-2 TRBD1 TRBV5-5 TGTGCCAGCAGCTTGGATCAGGACAGGGGGGCGCAGGGCTACACCTTC CASSLDQDRGAQGYTF
NA TRBJ1-2 TRBD1 TRBV12-3/TRBV12-4 TGTGCCAGCAGTTCTCACCCCCTGGACAGGGGGCAATTTTTGGGCTATGGCTACACCTTC CASSSHPLDRGQFLGYGYTF
NA TRBJ2-7 TRBD1 TRBV12-3/TRBV12-4 TGTGCCAGCAGCCTGACAGGGGGCCCTATCGAGCAGTACTTC CASSLTGGPIEQYF
NA TRBJ2-2 TRBD1 TRBV6-2/TRBV6-3 TGTGCCAGCAGCGACAGGACAGGGGCCGGGGAGCTGTTTTTT CASSDRTGAGELFF
few TRBJ2-3 TRBD2 TRBV7-2 TGTGCCAGCAGCTTGGGGGTTAGCGGGGGGGCCGTTACAGATACGCAGTATTTT CASSLGVSGGAVTDTQYF
NA TRBJ2-1 TRBD2 TRBV5-5 TGTGCCACCTGGACTAGCGGGAGTAATGAGCAGTTCTTC CATWTSGSNEQFF
few TRBJ1-5 TRBD1 TRBV12-3/TRBV12-4 TGTGCCAGCAGTCCCTGGACAGGCTATAGCAATCAGCCCCAGCATTTT CASSPWTGYSNQPQHF
NA TRBJ2-1 TRBD2 TRBV6-5 TGTGCCAGCAGCGGCATTAATAGCGGGGAATGGGGTGAGCAGTTCTTC CASSGINSGEWGEQFF
NA TRBJ2-5 TRBD2 TRBV30 TGTGCCTGGAGTGTTGGAGCGGGATGGCAGGAGACCCAGTACTTC CAWSVGAGWQETQYF
NA TRBJ2-1 TRBD1 TRBV12-3/TRBV12-4 TGTGCCAGCAGCCCCAGGGGGTGGCAGCACTACAATGAGCAGTTCTTC CASSPRGWQHYNEQFF
NA TRBJ2-2 NA TRBV5-5 TGTGCCAGCAGCTTGCGTGTCTGGGACGGCGGGGAGCTGTTTTTT CASSLRVWDGGELFF
NA TRBJ2-5 TRBD2 TRBV12-3/TRBV12-4 TGTGCCAGCAGTCCCGGGACTAGCGGGGGGGATGAGACCCAGTACTTC CASSPGTSGGDETQYF
NA TRBJ2-2 NA TRBV5-1 TGCGCCAGCAGCTTGGAGGGGACGAACACCGGGGAGCTGTTTTTT CASSLEGTNTGELFF
NA TRBJ1-2 NA TRBV12-3/TRBV12-4 TGTGCCAGCAGTTTAGCCCCGCTACCTCAGAACTATGGCTACACCTTC CASSLAPLPQNYGYTF
few TRBJ2-1 TRBD2 TRBV20-1 TGCAGTGCTAGATTAGCGGGGAGCAAACTTATCACCTACAATGAGCAGTTCTTC CSARLAGSKLITYNEQFF
NA TRBJ2-7 TRBD1 TRBV7-8 TGTGCCAGCAGCTTAGGACAGGGGTCCCTATCCTACGAGCAGTACTTC CASSLGQGSLSYEQYF
NA TRBJ2-7 NA TRBV10-3 TGTGCCATCAGGACACCATCCTACGAGCAGTACTTC CAIRTPSYEQYF
few TRBJ1-2 NA TRBV2 TGTGCCAGCAACTCGGGGGGTAACTATGGCTACACCTTC CASNSGGNYGYTF
few TRBJ1-1 NA TRBV6-6 TGTGCCAGCAGACAGGACTCTACGGGCACTGAAGCTTTCTTT CASRQDSTGTEAFF
NA TRBJ1-5 TRBD1 TRBV2 TGTGCCAGCATGGTCGACAGGGAGGGTCAGCCCCAGCATTTT CASMVDREGQPQHF
few TRBJ2-3 NA TRBV7-2 TGTGCCAGCAGCATTTGGGGATCTGAGGGGGACACAGATACGCAGTATTTT CASSIWGSEGDTDTQYF
few TRBJ2-5 NA TRBV12-3/TRBV12-4 TGTGCCAGCAGTTTCCTGTTAGAAGAGACCCAGTACTTC CASSFLLEETQYF
NA TRBJ2-7 NA TRBV29-1 TGCAGCGTTGAAGCTCCCTCGGGACCGAGAGGCCACGAGCAGTACTTC CSVEAPSGPRGHEQYF
few TRBJ1-2 TRBD1 TRBV29-1 TGCAGCGTCGTCCTACAGGGGCTTGGTGGCTACACCTTC CSVVLQGLGGYTF
NA TRBJ2-2 NA TRBV13 TGTGCCAGCAGCATTATTGATAGCGGGAACACCGGGGAGCTGTTTTTT CASSIIDSGNTGELFF
NA TRBJ2-7 NA TRBV28 TGTGCCATCTCGACAGGACTGATGGACGAGCAGTACTTC CAISTGLMDEQYF
few TRBJ2-7 TRBD2 TRBV30 TGTGCACTCAGCGGGAGTGGCTACGAGCAGTACTTC CALSGSGYEQYF
once TRBJ1-2 NA TRBV9 TGTGCCAGCAGCGGAGGGTCCTACTGGGGCTATGGCTACACCTTC CASSGGSYWGYGYTF
NA TRBJ1-1 TRBD1 TRBV18 TGTGCCAGTGCGGACAGGGTTGCTGAAGCTTTCTTT CASADRVAEAFF
NA TRBJ1-1 NA TRBV12-3/TRBV12-4 TGTGCCAGCAGTTTAAACCCTAAGAACACTGAAGCTTTCTTT CASSLNPKNTEAFF
NA TRBJ2-2 NA TRBV12-3/TRBV12-4 TGTGCCATCCTTTGGACCGGGGAGCTGTTTTTT CAILWTGELFF
NA TRBJ1-4 NA TRBV7-8 TGTGCCAGCAGCTTAGCTGGCCAGGGGAATGAAAAACTGTTTTTT CASSLAGQGNEKLFF
NA TRBJ2-1 NA TRBV6-1 TGTGCCAGCAGTGAAAAGAGTGAGCAGTTCTTC CASSEKSEQFF
few TRBJ1-2 NA TRBV12-3/TRBV12-4 TGTGCCAGCAGCCCTGGGGGGGGCAATGGCTACACCTTC CASSPGGGNGYTF
NA TRBJ1-1 TRBD1 TRBV20-1 TGCAGTGCTAATGACAGGGCGGCTTGGGCTTTCTTT CSANDRAAWAFF
few TRBJ2-2 NA TRBV3-1 TGTGCCAGCAGCCAAGACAGGGCCACCGGGGAGCTGTTTTTT CASSQDRATGELFF
few TRBJ2-3 NA TRBV27 TGTGCCAGCAGTTGGGGGGGCGGGAGCCCGGATACGCAGTATTTT CASSWGGGSPDTQYF
NA TRBJ2-4 TRBD2 TRBV7-2 TGTGCCAGCAGCTTGGCCGCCGCTAGCGGGAGGTCCACTCAGTACTTC CASSLAAASGRSTQYF
NA TRBJ2-5 TRBD2 TRBV9 TGTGCCAGCAGCACGTCAGAGAGCGGGAGAAGGGAGACCCAGTACTTC CASSTSESGRRETQYF
few TRBJ2-6 NA TRBV5-1 TGCGCCAGCAGTATGGACTCTGGGGCCAACGTCCTGACTTTC CASSMDSGANVLTF
NA TRBJ1-4 NA TRBV5-1 TGCGCCAGCAGCTTGGGACCTTCGATGCAAGAAAAACTGTTTTTT CASSLGPSMQEKLFF
NA TRBJ2-7 NA TRBV20-1 TGCAGTGCCCCAAGACACCCCGAGCAGTACTTC CSAPRHPEQYF
few TRBJ1-1 NA TRBV7-9 TGTGCCAGCAACCTCCAGGGGGAAGCTTTCTTT CASNLQGEAFF